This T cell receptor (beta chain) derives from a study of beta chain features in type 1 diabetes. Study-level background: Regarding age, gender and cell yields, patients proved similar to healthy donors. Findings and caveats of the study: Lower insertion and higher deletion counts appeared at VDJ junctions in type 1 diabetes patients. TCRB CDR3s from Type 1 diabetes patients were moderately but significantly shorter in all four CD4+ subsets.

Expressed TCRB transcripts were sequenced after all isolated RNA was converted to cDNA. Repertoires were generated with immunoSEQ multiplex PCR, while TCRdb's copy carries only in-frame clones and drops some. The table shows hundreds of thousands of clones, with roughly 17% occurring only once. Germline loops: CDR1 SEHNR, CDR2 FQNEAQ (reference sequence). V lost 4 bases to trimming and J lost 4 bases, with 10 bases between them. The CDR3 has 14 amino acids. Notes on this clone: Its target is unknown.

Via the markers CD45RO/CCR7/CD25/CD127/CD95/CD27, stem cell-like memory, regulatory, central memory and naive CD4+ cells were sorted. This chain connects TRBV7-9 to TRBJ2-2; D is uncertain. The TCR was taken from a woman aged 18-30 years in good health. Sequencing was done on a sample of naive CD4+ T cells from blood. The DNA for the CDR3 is TGTGCCAGCAGCTCATCTACTTCCACCGGGGAGCTGTTTTTT. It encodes CASSSSTSTGELFF.